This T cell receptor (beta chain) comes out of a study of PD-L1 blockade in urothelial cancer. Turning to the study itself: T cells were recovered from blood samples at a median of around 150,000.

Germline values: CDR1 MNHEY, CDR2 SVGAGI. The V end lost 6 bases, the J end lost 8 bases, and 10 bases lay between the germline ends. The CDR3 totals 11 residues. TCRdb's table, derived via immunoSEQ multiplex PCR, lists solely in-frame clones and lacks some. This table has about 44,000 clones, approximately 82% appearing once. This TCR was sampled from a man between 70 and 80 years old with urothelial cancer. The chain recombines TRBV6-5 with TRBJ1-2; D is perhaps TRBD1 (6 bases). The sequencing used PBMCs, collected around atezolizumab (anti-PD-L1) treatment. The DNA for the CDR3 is TGTGCCAGCAGAGGGGGTCCCGGCTACACCTTC. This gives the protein CASRGGPGYTF.